This T cell receptor beta chain was documented in a study of shared clonotypes between healthy human individuals. Using approximately 200 ng DNA, about 29,000 T cell genomes, the sorted-subset replicate PCRs were run. TCRdb keeps only in-frame clones here, not all; method: immunoSEQ multiplex PCR. The data hold some 2,100,000 clones, with roughly 95% observed a single time. For this clone: Its antigen is unidentified.

V was clipped by 7 bases and J by 2 bases, with 14 bases between them. The CDR3 contains 14 residues. Germline assignment: CDR1 MNHNS and CDR2 SASEGT. Notes on the study in general: Apart from blood, nothing was sampled; tissue repertoires likely differ. Having only a few donors restricted how much genetic and exposure-history diversity was captured.

The sequence was obtained from a man aged 18 to 35 in good health. The sample comprised naive CD4+ T cells sorted from blood. Subset: CD45RA+ positively selected. This chain connects TRBV6-1 to TRBJ1-2; D is possibly TRBD1 (6 bases). In DNA, the CDR3 is TGTGCCAGCAAAAGGGGGGACTACAACTATGGCTACACCTTC. It translates to CASKRGDYNYGYTF.